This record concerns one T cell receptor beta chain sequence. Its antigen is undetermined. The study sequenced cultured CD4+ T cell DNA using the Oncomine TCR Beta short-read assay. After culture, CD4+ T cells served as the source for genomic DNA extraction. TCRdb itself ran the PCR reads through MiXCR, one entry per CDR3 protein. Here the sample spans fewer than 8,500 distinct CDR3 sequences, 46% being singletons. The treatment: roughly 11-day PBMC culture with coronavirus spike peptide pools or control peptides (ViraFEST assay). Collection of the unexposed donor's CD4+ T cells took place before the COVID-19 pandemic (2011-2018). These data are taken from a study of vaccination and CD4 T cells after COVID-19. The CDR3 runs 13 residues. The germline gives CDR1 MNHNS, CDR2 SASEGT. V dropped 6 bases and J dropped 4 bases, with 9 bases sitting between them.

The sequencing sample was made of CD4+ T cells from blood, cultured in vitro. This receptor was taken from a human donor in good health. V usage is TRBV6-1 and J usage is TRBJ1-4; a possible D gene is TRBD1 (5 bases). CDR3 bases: TGTGCCAGCAGACGACAGAGTAATGAAAAACTGTTTTTT. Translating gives CASRRQSNEKLFF.